A single sample gave rise to the 30 T cell receptor beta chains below, sequenced in a study of blood T cell repertoires in COVID-19 (dated by TCRdb to about 2020). The library was obtained by the immunoSEQ multiplex PCR assay. The immuneACCESS repertoire file appears here via TCRdb, limited to in-frame rearrangements. These files lack a portion of the clones; in checked studies, under half of the deficit traces to unresolved V genes, and the cause of the others is not known. Across this sample there are 350,000 or so clones, with about 88% seen only once. The ten most abundant clones make up approximately 0.97% of the sample. The sequenced material came from PBMCs or T cells enriched from blood (not recorded which). The receptors stem from a woman aged 25 to 39 who had been exposed to COVID-19.

The V gene is TRBV7-8, the J gene TRBJ1-5; D possibly corresponds to TRBD1 (5 bases). CDR3 length: 16 residues. Germline V lookup: CDR1 SGHVS, CDR2 FQNEAQ. V was shortened by 0 bases and J by 5 bases, with 14 bases between the two germline ends. CDR3 amino acids: CASSLAAGSNYQPQHF. DNA for the CDR3: TGTGCCAGCAGCTTAGCGGCAGGGTCCAACTATCAGCCCCAGCATTTT.

The chain is built from TRBV3-1 (or the pseudogene TRBV3-2) and TRBJ2-5; TRBD1 matches 8 bases. The CDR3 consists of 14 residues. V trimming: 0 bases; J trimming: 5 bases; junction bases outside the gene matches: 2. Germline values: CDR1 LGHDT, CDR2 YNNKEL (reference sequence). The CDR3 coding sequence is TGTGCCAGCAGCCAAGATACAGGGGGGGAGACCCAGTACTTC. This translates into CASSQDTGGETQYF.

The chain links TRBV7-8 to TRBJ1-5, with 9 nucleotides matching TRBD1. The germline CDR1 and CDR2 sequences are SGHVS and FQNEAQ. The CDR3 length is 16 residues. J was trimmed by 6 bases and V by 4 bases; bases with no gene match: 10. This chain's CDR3 is CASSSEDRGAGQPQHF. CDR3 coding DNA: TGTGCCAGCAGCTCAGAGGACAGGGGCGCAGGTCAGCCCCAGCATTTT.

The chain has TRBV27 and TRBJ2-7, with 8 bases aligning to TRBD1. This CDR3 spans 14 amino acids. V shed 5 bases and J 7 bases; nucleotides not matched to a gene: 10. Per the germline V gene, CDR1 is MNHEY and CDR2 is SMNVEV (reference sequence). The DNA of the CDR3 is TGTGCCAGCAGTCGGGACAGGTGGGCCTTGGAGCAGTACTTC. Residues: CASSRDRWALEQYF.

The genes are TRBV28 and TRBJ2-1; 8 bases line up with TRBD1. Trimming removed 4 bases from V and 8 bases from J; junction bases left unmatched: 13. CDR1 and CDR2 from the germline V gene are MDHEN and SYDVKM. The CDR3 covers 16 residues. The chain's CDR3 is CASSSTPGTGLDEQFF. CDR3 bases: TGTGCCAGCAGTTCAACTCCCGGGACAGGCCTAGATGAGCAGTTCTTC.

The chain is built from TRBV10-3 and TRBJ2-1; D call uncertain. This CDR3 has 15 amino acids. In germline, CDR1 is ENHRY, CDR2 SYGVKD. V gave up 7 bases and J gave up 1 base, with 14 bases separating them. The CDR3 DNA reads as TGTGCCATCAAGGTCCCAGGAACATCCTACAATGAGCAGTTCTTC. Amino acids: CAIKVPGTSYNEQFF.

V is TRBV19 and J is TRBJ2-7; a possible D gene is TRBD1 (7 bases). Trimming left V 3 bases short and J 3 bases short, with 24 bases between. This CDR3 comprises 18 residues. Germline loops: CDR1 LNHDA, CDR2 SQIVND (reference sequence). DNA for the CDR3: TGTGCCAGTAGTATGGAGGGGGCCTCCGGGACAGCCAGCTACGAGCAGTACTTC. Its protein product is CASSMEGASGTASYEQYF.

The chain links TRBV10-3 to TRBJ2-2; TRBD1 aligns across 8 bases. V lost 6 bases and J lost 4; bases outside the gene matches: 10. The CDR3 is 16 amino acids. CDR1 ENHRY and CDR2 SYGVKD come from the germline V gene. DNA for the CDR3: TGTGCCATCAGCCCCCAGGGGGCACGTGGCACCGGGGAGCTGTTTTTT. Translating gives CAISPQGARGTGELFF.

This clone was seen more than once but under ten times. V and J are TRBV18 and TRBJ1-1; TRBD1 agrees at 9 bases. The CDR3 extends over 14 amino acids. V dropped 2 bases and J dropped 4; count of bases not matched to a gene: 2. Germline V CDR1 and CDR2: KGHSH, LQKENI. Here the CDR3 DNA reads TGTGCCAGCTCACCATACAGGGGGCCCACTGAAGCTTTCTTT. Protein product: CASSPYRGPTEAFF.

J is TRBJ1-2 and V is TRBV2, with a tentative D call TRBD1 (5 bases). Per the germline V gene, CDR1 is SNHLY and CDR2 is FYNNEI. Trimming took 2 bases from V and 9 from J, leaving 13 bases between them. The CDR3 sequence is 13 residues long. CDR3 coding DNA: TGTGCCAGCAGTGAAACGGGGGGTGAGAGCTACACCTTC. Amino acids: CASSETGGESYTF.

This clone was detected only once. The gene calls are TRBV5-1 and TRBJ2-3; no firm D call. Germline values: CDR1 SGHRS, CDR2 YFSETQ. V shed 1 base and J shed 2 bases, with 14 bases lying between them. The CDR3 contains 16 residues. The CDR3: CASSLNEASYTDTQYF. DNA of the CDR3: TGCGCCAGCAGCTTGAACGAAGCGTCATACACAGATACGCAGTATTTT.

The chain carries TRBV27 and TRBJ1-1; D is perhaps TRBD1 (5 bases). The CDR3 is made up of 15 amino acids. V lost 8 bases, J lost 0 bases, and 16 bases lay in between. The germline CDR1 and CDR2 sequences are MNHEY and SMNVEV (reference sequence). The CDR3 protein is CASDSRGGMNTEAFF. The CDR3 DNA follows: TGTGCCAGCGATTCTCGGGGGGGGATGAACACTGAAGCTTTCTTT.

The J gene is TRBJ1-2, the V gene TRBV7-2, with D perhaps matching TRBD1 (5 bases). Germline-derived CDR1 and CDR2 are SGHTA and FQGNSA. This CDR3 has 15 amino acids. V was pared by 5 bases and J by 4 bases, with 17 bases between. CDR3 bases: TGTGCCAGCAGCCTAGGGACTTTATGGGCCTATGGCTACACCTTC. Its translation is CASSLGTLWAYGYTF.

The chain employs TRBV4-2 and TRBJ2-7, with D possibly being TRBD2 (7 bases). This CDR3 has 16 amino acids. Looked up from germline, CDR1 is LGHNA and CDR2 is YNFKEQ. With 1 base removed from V and 2 bases from J, the gap between germline ends came to 15 bases. The CDR3: CASSQGGGANPYEQYF. In DNA form, the CDR3 reads TGTGCCAGCAGCCAAGGTGGGGGGGCGAATCCCTACGAGCAGTACTTC.

This sequence joins TRBV5-5 and TRBJ1-6; TRBD1 aligns across 7 bases. J gave up 4 bases and V 0 bases, and 4 bases lay outside the gene matches. The germline V gene encodes CDR1 SGHKS and CDR2 YYEKEE (reference sequence). This CDR3 comprises 16 residues. The chain's CDR3 is CASSLAAGQYNSPLHF. The CDR3 nucleotides are TGTGCCAGCAGCTTGGCGGCGGGACAGTATAATTCACCCCTCCACTTT.

The chain combines TRBV10-1 with TRBJ2-7; tentatively, D is TRBD2 (6 bases). CDR3 size: 15 residues. V dropped 4 bases and J dropped 1 base, with 14 bases sitting between them. Germline-derived CDR1 and CDR2 are WNHNN and SYGVQD (reference sequence). The CDR3: CASSAGGVNSYEQYF. The CDR3 DNA is TGCGCCAGCAGTGCAGGAGGGGTTAATTCCTACGAGCAGTACTTC.

The V call is TRBV7-8, the J call TRBJ2-2, with 7 bases identical to TRBD1. The CDR3 has 17 amino acids. Germline-derived CDR1 and CDR2 are SGHVS and FQNEAQ. V shed 1 base and J 3 bases; nucleotides not matched to a gene: 8. CDR3 in DNA: TGTGCCAGCAGCTTAGGGTCCCGGGACAGCGACACCGGGGAGCTGTTTTTT. Translated: CASSLGSRDSDTGELFF. Variable domain in full (rest from reference TRBV7-8 and TRBJ2-2): GAGVSQSPRYKVAKRGQDVALRCDPISGHVSLFWYQQALGQGPEFLTYFQNEAQLDKSGLPSDRFFAERPEGSVSTLKIQRTQQEDSAVYLCASSLGSRDSDTGELFFGEGSRLTVL.

V usage is TRBV27 and J usage is TRBJ1-5; TRBD1 might be the D (6 bases). Germline V gene sequence: CDR1 MNHEY, CDR2 SMNVEV (reference sequence). V lost 2 bases and J 1 base, leaving 9 bases between the germline ends. This CDR3 region has 15 residues. CDR3: CASSLNRVSNQPQHF. The CDR3 nucleotides are TGTGCCAGCAGTTTAAACAGGGTGAGCAATCAGCCCCAGCATTTT.

The V call is TRBV21-1, the J call TRBJ1-3; the D call TRBD1 from the table was never checked on the DNA. TRBV21-1 is annotated as a pseudogene. This CDR3 region has 15 residues. CDR3 amino acids: CASSKANRSGNTIYF. The CDR3 nucleotides read TGTGCCAGCAGCAAAGCGAACAGATCTGGAAACACCATATATTTT.

The chain recombines TRBV5-1 with TRBJ2-7; tentatively, D is TRBD2 (6 bases). The germline V gene encodes CDR1 SGHRS and CDR2 YFSETQ. The CDR3 consists of 15 residues. The V end was cut by 4 bases, the J end by 6 bases, with 20 bases between. The CDR3 sequence: CASSLGTSPQGEQYF. DNA of the CDR3: TGCGCCAGCAGCCTGGGGACTTCCCCCCAAGGCGAGCAGTACTTC.

J is TRBJ2-7 and V is TRBV19, with a tentative D call TRBD1 (5 bases). The germline gives CDR1 LNHDA, CDR2 SQIVND (reference sequence). The CDR3 totals 16 residues. V shed 5 bases and J shed 0 bases, with 17 bases lying between them. The CDR3 bases are TGTGCCAGTAGTCCGACGGACAAGACGAGCTCCTACGAGCAGTACTTC. It specifies CASSPTDKTSSYEQYF.

The V call is TRBV27, the J call TRBJ2-7; 9 nucleotides match TRBD2. CDR3 length equals 15 residues. The trim removed 7 bases at V and 5 bases at J, leaving 12 bases unmatched. Germline V gene lookup returns CDR1 MNHEY and CDR2 SMNVEV (reference sequence). DNA for the CDR3: TGTGCCAGCACCCCCCTGGACGGCGGGAGGGACGAGCAGTACTTC. Its translation: CASTPLDGGRDEQYF.

Concerning this clone itself: The sample carries other DNA sequences with the same CDR3. The chain couples TRBV9 to TRBJ2-7; 9 nucleotides line up with TRBD1. Germline V gene sequence: CDR1 SGDLS, CDR2 YYNGEE. Trimming took 0 bases from V and 1 from J; bases not matched to a gene: 2. The CDR3 length is 15 residues. The CDR3 DNA sequence: TGTGCCAGCAGCGTAGGTGGGACAGGGTCCTACGAGCAGTACTTC. Protein: CASSVGGTGSYEQYF.

The chain uses TRBV11-2 and TRBJ1-4; the D is unclear. This CDR3 is built from 11 residues. Deletions cut 4 bases from V and 7 bases from J, with 4 bases between. The V gene's germline CDR1 is SGHAT and CDR2 FQNNGV. In DNA, the CDR3 is TGTGCCAGCAGCTCCCTTGAAAAACTGTTTTTT. This sequence encodes CASSSLEKLFF.

V usage is TRBV6-1 and J usage is TRBJ1-5; D ambiguous. The CDR3 sequence is 14 residues long. Germline V gene lookup returns CDR1 MNHNS and CDR2 SASEGT. Between the trimmed V and J ends, which lost 3 bases and 4 bases, there was a span of 10 bases. CDR3 residues: CASSDNSLNQPQHF. DNA of the CDR3: TGTGCCAGCAGTGATAACAGTCTTAATCAGCCCCAGCATTTT.

The chain carries TRBV27 and TRBJ1-2; 7 bases map to TRBD1. J lost 4 bases, V lost 7 bases, and 18 bases had no gene match. The germline CDR1 and CDR2 sequences are MNHEY and SMNVEV (reference sequence). CDR3 length: 17 residues. This CDR3 is CASNARLDPTGTYGYTF. CDR3 sequence (DNA): TGTGCCAGCAATGCTCGGTTAGACCCGACAGGGACCTATGGCTACACCTTC.

CDR3 coding DNA: TGTGCCAGCAGTTCAACAGGAAATACCTACGAGCAGTACTTC. Amino acids: CASSSTGNTYEQYF. The rearrangement uses TRBV6-5 and TRBJ2-7; D possibly corresponds to TRBD1 (5 bases). Germline V gene lookup returns CDR1 MNHEY and CDR2 SVGAGI. Trimming removed 4 bases at V and 2 bases at J, with 12 bases between. The CDR3 consists of 14 residues.

The chain combines TRBV5-6 with TRBJ2-5, with 9 positions matching TRBD2. CDR1 is SGHDT and CDR2 is YYEEEE in the germline V gene. The CDR3 has 15 amino acids. V trimming: 2 bases; J trimming: 5 bases; junction bases outside the gene matches: 7. CDR3: CASSFSGRGGETQYF. The CDR3 DNA is TGTGCCAGCAGCTTTTCAGGGCGGGGGGGTGAGACCCAGTACTTC.

The rearrangement joins TRBV5-1 to TRBJ2-4; 14 nucleotides match TRBD2. J lost 3 bases, V lost 4 bases, and 6 bases had no gene match. The V gene's germline CDR1 is SGHRS and CDR2 YFSETQ. CDR3 length: 17 amino acids. The DNA of the CDR3 is TGCGCCAGCAGCCTGGGACTAGCGGGAGAGGACAAAAACATTCAGTACTTC. Amino acid sequence: CASSLGLAGEDKNIQYF. The variable domain in full, with the rest retrieved from reference TRBV5-1 and TRBJ2-4, is KAGVTQTPRYLIKTRGQQVTLSCSPISGHRSVSWYQQTPGQGLQFLFEYFSETQRNKGNFPGRFSGRQFSNSRSEMNVSTLELGDSALYLCASSLGLAGEDKNIQYFGAGTRLSVL.

The chain uses TRBV29-1 and TRBJ2-2; 7 bases line up with TRBD1. V lost 3 bases, J lost 7 bases, and 5 bases stayed unmatched. From germline, CDR1 is SQVTM and CDR2 ANQGSEA. This CDR3 is 13 amino acids long. CDR3 DNA: TGCAGCGTTGACAGGGGGACGGGCGGGGAGCTGTTTTTT. Translating gives CSVDRGTGGELFF.